This entry lists 18 T cell receptor beta chains sequenced from one sample in a study of CD8+ T cells in alopecia areata. Treatment defined: oral pan-JAK inhibitor, 5-10 mg twice daily. Sequencing relied on a cDNA template that was reverse transcribed from extracted RNA. Only in-frame clones appear in the TCRdb table, and some are missing; sequencing was by immunoSEQ multiplex PCR. The sample consists of more than 150,000 clones, 40% to 65% of them appearing once. The sequences come from CD8+ T cells sorted from blood, collected around week 54, from a patient treated with tofacitinib. These receptors all stem from a human donor with alopecia areata.

In its sample, this clone was seen a few times. The chain combines TRBV11-2 with TRBJ2-7, with 11 bases aligning to TRBD1. Trimming took 5 bases from V and 6 from J; bases not matched to a gene: 6. The germline CDR1 and CDR2 sequences are SGHAT and FQNNGV. This CDR3 region has 14 residues. The CDR3 region has the DNA TGTGCCAGCAGCCCGGACAGGGGGCCGGTCGAGCAGTACTTC. This translates into CASSPDRGPVEQYF.

This clone appeared a few times. V and J are TRBV30 and TRBJ1-2; no reliable D call. Looked up from germline, CDR1 is GTSNPN and CDR2 is SVGIG (reference sequence). There are 12 residues in the CDR3. With 2 bases removed from V and 6 bases from J, the gap between germline ends came to 10 bases. The CDR3 DNA reads as TGTGCCTGGAGTCCGGCTTGGGATGGCTACACCTTC. Its translation: CAWSPAWDGYTF. The variable domain in full, completed from reference TRBV30 and TRBJ1-2, reads SQTIHQWPATLVQPVGSPLSLECTVEGTSNPNLYWYRQAAGRGLQLLFYSVGIGQISSEVPQNLSASRPQDRQFILSSKKLLLSDSGFYLCAWSPAWDGYTFGSGTRLTVV.

V and J are TRBV18 and TRBJ2-3; the D is unclear. Germline V lookup: CDR1 KGHSH, CDR2 LQKENI. Trimming left V 3 bases short and J 6 bases short, with 4 bases between. The CDR3 loop spans 11 amino acids. The CDR3 region is CASSPIDTQYF. CDR3 DNA: TGTGCCAGCTCACCGATCGATACGCAGTATTTT.

This sequence joins TRBV30 and TRBJ2-7, with D hard to call. The V and J ends lost 1 base and 4 bases respectively, with 11 bases between them. The CDR3 contains 13 residues. The germline gives CDR1 GTSNPN, CDR2 SVGIG (reference sequence). CDR3: CAWSGEGPYEQYF. Here the CDR3 DNA reads TGTGCCTGGAGTGGTGAAGGGCCGTACGAGCAGTACTTC.

The chain recombines TRBV5-6 with TRBJ2-2; D is uncertain. This CDR3 is built from 13 residues. CDR1 and CDR2 (germline): SGHDT, YYEEEE. Trimming took 0 bases from V and 5 from J, leaving 5 bases between them. CDR3 amino acids: CASSLGETGELFF. CDR3 DNA: TGTGCCAGCAGCTTGGGGGAAACCGGGGAGCTGTTTTTT.

This clone has more than one count but fewer than ten. The chain joins TRBV7-8 to TRBJ2-5, with 10 bases matching TRBD2. This CDR3 has 16 residues. V lost 4 bases, J lost 2 bases, and 7 bases stayed unmatched. Germline loops: CDR1 SGHVS, CDR2 FQNEAQ. The CDR3 loop is CASSSPLAGLQETQYF. DNA of the CDR3: TGTGCCAGCAGCTCCCCACTAGCGGGACTACAAGAGACCCAGTACTTC.

This clone came up a few times. This chain joins TRBV7-9 and TRBJ1-2, with unresolved D. V lost 5 bases and J 6 bases, leaving 13 bases between the germline ends. Germline V gives CDR1 SEHNR, CDR2 FQNEAQ (reference sequence). This CDR3 region has 13 residues. The chain's CDR3 is CASSPGGMDGYTF. CDR3 in DNA: TGTGCCAGCAGCCCAGGCGGTATGGATGGCTACACCTTC. The full variable domain, rest sourced from reference TRBV7-9 and TRBJ1-2, is DTGVSQNPRHKITKRGQNVTFRCDPISEHNRLYWYRQTLGQGPEFLTYFQNEAQLEKSRLLSDRFSAERPKGSFSTLEIQRTEQGDSAMYLCASSPGGMDGYTFGSGTRLTVV.

The chain couples TRBV7-9 to TRBJ1-1, with unresolved D. Trimming removed 5 bases at V and 6 bases at J, with 10 bases between. CDR3 length: 12 amino acids. In germline, CDR1 is SEHNR, CDR2 FQNEAQ (reference sequence). The CDR3: CASSARPPEAFF. CDR3 in DNA: TGTGCCAGCAGCGCCAGACCTCCTGAAGCTTTCTTT. Full variable domain (rest looked up from reference TRBV7-9 and TRBJ1-1): DTGVSQNPRHKITKRGQNVTFRCDPISEHNRLYWYRQTLGQGPEFLTYFQNEAQLEKSRLLSDRFSAERPKGSFSTLEIQRTEQGDSAMYLCASSARPPEAFFGQGTRLTVV.

This sequence joins TRBV18 and TRBJ2-5, with TRBD2 matching over 8 bases. The CDR3 sequence is 16 residues long. J gave up 0 bases and V 3 bases, and 6 bases lay outside the gene matches. Germline V gives CDR1 KGHSH, CDR2 LQKENI. CDR3 DNA sequence: TGTGCCAGCTCACCGGTGGCTAGCGGGTACCAAGAGACCCAGTACTTC. Translated, it gives CASSPVASGYQETQYF. Supplemented by reference TRBV18 and TRBJ2-5, the full variable domain reads NAGVMQNPRHLVRRRGQEARLRCSPMKGHSHVYWYRQLPEEGLKFMVYLQKENIIDESGMPKERFSAEFPKEGPSILRIQQVVRGDSAAYFCASSPVASGYQETQYFGPGTRLLVL.

This clone appeared a few times. The V and J genes are TRBV19 and TRBJ2-1; 8 nucleotides agree with TRBD2. Germline-derived CDR1 and CDR2 are LNHDA and SQIVND (reference sequence). This CDR3 spans 17 amino acids. V was clipped by 1 base and J by 6 bases; unmatched bases: 11. The CDR3 coding sequence is TGTGCCAGTAGTATAGCCCCCGGACTAGCCCCCCGCAATGAGCAGTTCTTC. Its protein is CASSIAPGLAPRNEQFF.

This clone came up a few times. The chain combines TRBV2 with TRBJ2-3, with TRBD1 matching 7 bases. V dropped 2 bases and J dropped 2; count of bases not matched to a gene: 1. Per germline, CDR1 SNHLY and CDR2 FYNNEI. The CDR3 is 14 amino acids. Here the CDR3 reads CASSEQGVTDTQYF. The DNA of the CDR3 is TGTGCCAGCAGTGAACAGGGGGTCACAGATACGCAGTATTTT.

This chain uses TRBV5-1 with TRBJ2-1, with D unclear. This CDR3 comprises 13 residues. V lost 4 bases and J lost 4, with 9 bases in between. Germline assignment: CDR1 SGHRS and CDR2 YFSETQ. The CDR3 DNA reads TGCGCCAGCAGCCCGCGAATTTACAATGAGCAGTTCTTC. Translating it yields CASSPRIYNEQFF.

The rearrangement links TRBV5-4 to TRBJ1-1; no clear D. Germline V lookup: CDR1 SGHNT, CDR2 YYREEE (reference sequence). The ends were cut back, 5 bases at V and 0 bases at J, with 8 bases in the middle. The CDR3 length is 13 residues. The CDR3: CASSFTVNTEAFF. The CDR3 region has the DNA TGTGCCAGCAGTTTTACAGTGAACACTGAAGCTTTCTTT. Looking up the rest from reference TRBV5-4 and TRBJ1-1 gives the full variable domain: ETGVTQSPTHLIKTRGQQVTLRCSSQSGHNTVSWYQQALGQGPQFIFQYYREEENGRGNFPPRFSGLQFPNYSSELNVNALELDDSALYLCASSFTVNTEAFFGQGTRLTVV.

The chain recombines TRBV30 with TRBJ1-1; D unresolved. Trimming cost V 4 bases and J 3 bases, with 12 bases left between them. Germline CDR1 and CDR2: GTSNPN and SVGIG (reference sequence). The CDR3 covers 13 residues. The CDR3 DNA follows: TGTGCCTGGACACTCCGGGGAGACACTGAAGCTTTCTTT. It specifies CAWTLRGDTEAFF.

This CDR3 reads CASSVHGQGQETQYF. The CDR3 DNA sequence: TGTGCCAGCAGCGTACATGGACAGGGTCAAGAGACCCAGTACTTC. The J gene is TRBJ2-5, the V gene TRBV9; TRBD1 matches 8 bases. The CDR3 totals 15 residues. Trimming removed 1 base from V and 2 bases from J; junction bases left unmatched: 4. Looked up from germline, CDR1 is SGDLS and CDR2 is YYNGEE.

This clone appeared once. V usage is TRBV23-1 and J usage is TRBJ2-3; weak D call: TRBD1 (6 bases). TRBV23-1 belongs to the ORF category, with a function that is uncertain. This CDR3 has 19 amino acids. Trimming took off 3 bases at V and 0 bases at J, with 22 bases between the two ends. The CDR3 reads CASSQPGQQEYTSTDTQYF. In nucleotides, the CDR3 is TGCGCCAGCAGTCAGCCAGGACAGCAAGAATACACTAGCACAGATACGCAGTATTTT.

The chain is built from TRBV29-1 and TRBJ2-7, with D perhaps TRBD2 (6 bases). Germline-derived CDR1 and CDR2 are SQVTM and ANQGSEA. Trimming cost V 3 bases and J 6 bases, with 12 bases left between them. The CDR3 contains 12 residues. The CDR3 spells CSVDWGVGEQYF. CDR3 coding DNA: TGCAGCGTTGACTGGGGGGTTGGCGAGCAGTACTTC.

The chain combines TRBV7-2 with TRBJ1-3; D ambiguous. Trimming stripped 1 base from V and 4 bases from J, with 14 bases between. This CDR3 is built from 16 residues. Germline values: CDR1 SGHTA, CDR2 FQGNSA. For the CDR3, the DNA is TGTGCCAGCAGCTTAGAGGGAGAAGGAGCAGGAAACACCATATATTTT. Protein: CASSLEGEGAGNTIYF. The entire variable domain, with the rest obtained from reference TRBV7-2 and TRBJ1-3, is as follows: GAGVSQSPSNKVTEKGKDVELRCDPISGHTALYWYRQSLGQGLEFLIYFQGNSAPDKSGLPSDRFSAERTGGSVSTLTIQRTQQEDSAVYLCASSLEGEGAGNTIYFGEGSWLTVV.